The 7 T cell receptor beta chains below were found in one sample sequenced in a study of blood T cells in healthy people across ages (dated by TCRdb to between 2014 and 2017). Receptor libraries were prepared by 5' RACE. The instrument given in TCRdb is Illumina HiSeq 2500. A second roughly 7 to 12 cycle PCR used a sample-barcoded 5' primer and a J-beta primer mix. Using fastp trimming at Q25 and MiXCR clonotype assembly, TCRdb reanalyzed the public sequencing data and kept in-frame beta chains. Rows merge per CDR3 protein into single entries with the most common DNA and genes. The sample records about 1.7 million distinct CDR3 sequences, approximately 28% of which are singletons. The ten largest clones add up to approximately 7.7% of the sample. The sample consisted of blood. Source of these receptors: a woman younger than 45 in good health.

This clonotype occurred a few times. V gene TRBV5-1 combines with J gene TRBJ1-1; D remains unclear. The V gene's germline CDR1 is SGHRS and CDR2 YFSETQ. The CDR3 contains 15 residues. The ends were cut back, 2 bases at V and 1 base at J, with 12 bases in the middle. This CDR3 is CASSLRGGRNTEAFF. The CDR3 DNA follows: TGCGCCAGCAGCTTAAGAGGAGGGAGGAACACTGAAGCTTTCTTT.

This clonotype was detected ten times or more. The genes are TRBV4-1 and TRBJ2-7, with D possibly matching TRBD1 (6 bases). V lost 6 bases to trimming and J lost 3 bases, with 15 bases between them. CDR3 length: 14 residues. The germline CDR1 and CDR2 sequences are MGHRA and YSYEKL. The CDR3 loop reads CASSLTGKDYEQYF. CDR3 sequence (DNA): TGCGCCAGCAGTCTAACAGGGAAAGACTACGAGCAGTACTTC.

The rearrangement joins TRBV5-6 to TRBJ1-5; 8 bases are shared with TRBD1. Germline CDR1 reads SGHDT; CDR2 reads YYEEEE. This CDR3 region has 15 residues. The V and J ends lost 6 bases and 6 bases, in that order; junction bases with no gene match: 11. CDR3 region: CASTTGGSNSQPQHF. DNA of the CDR3: TGTGCCAGCACAACAGGGGGGTCTAACTCTCAGCCCCAGCATTTT.

This clonotype came up many times. This chain joins TRBV29-1 and TRBJ2-2, with D unresolved. Trimming pared 0 bases from V and 7 bases from J, leaving 9 bases between. CDR1 SQVTM and CDR2 ANQGSEA come from the germline V gene. This CDR3 region has 13 residues. In nucleotides, the CDR3 is TGCAGCGTTGAAGATTCCTCTATCGGGGAGCTGTTTTTT. Encoded protein: CSVEDSSIGELFF.

This clonotype was detected a few times. This chain connects TRBV15 to TRBJ2-3, with D uncertain. Germline V gene data show CDR1 as LNHNV and CDR2 as YYDKDF (reference sequence). This CDR3 region has 16 residues. The V end was cut by 0 bases, the J end by 3 bases, with 13 bases between. The CDR3 region is CATSRDPQSGTDTQYF. As DNA, the CDR3 is TGTGCCACCAGCAGAGATCCCCAGAGTGGGACAGATACGCAGTATTTT.

In this sample, this clonotype turned up a few times. The chain has TRBV7-2 and TRBJ2-7, with 8 bases matching TRBD2. The J call is in doubt because the DNA end fits TRBJ2-5 better. The CDR3 loop spans 16 amino acids. Germline CDR1 is SGHTA and CDR2 is FQGNSA. The DNA of the CDR3 is TGTGCCAGCAGCCTTCAGCGGGGGCAGATCCAAGAGACCCAGTACTTC. This sequence encodes CASSLQRGQIQETQYF.

The gene calls are TRBV5-1 and TRBJ1-1; the D is unclear. Germline V CDR1 and CDR2: SGHRS, YFSETQ. The CDR3 runs 15 residues. Trimming removed 0 bases from V and 5 bases from J, with 14 bases in between. This chain's CDR3 is CASSLVSGPRTEAFF. CDR3 nucleotides: TGCGCCAGCAGCTTGGTTAGCGGTCCGCGGACTGAAGCTTTCTTT.